This T cell receptor beta chain was profiled in a study of cytomegalovirus exposure and HLA in healthy donors. It was with 60 Vbeta and 13 Jbeta primers that the PCR ran. Measured with immunoSEQ multiplex PCR; TCRdb has only the in-frame clones, and not every one. The sample contains roughly 110,000 clones, 71% of which appear only once. There are a few counts of this clone. The antigen remains undetermined. Notes on the study in general: An analysis was carried out later, and it reportedly showed fewer N-insertions in an Asian-associated ancestry cluster than the 666-donor mean. Later analysis placed DRB1 highest and HLA-C lowest in TCR association rates, which differed by HLA locus. Some V segments could not be told apart, so they were left out, TRBV6-2 and TRBV6-3 among them. Later on, an analysis tied 15,000 to 20,000 TCR beta sequences to HLA alleles at 0.05 false discovery rate.

CDR1 is SGHRS, CDR2 YFSETQ, per germline. V lost 4 bases, J lost 3 bases, and 10 bases lay in between. The CDR3 runs 13 residues. The clonotype originates from a female donor in good health and CMV-seronegative. This rearrangement joins TRBV5-1 to TRBJ1-1; D is possibly TRBD1 (5 bases). The sequencing sample was made of PBMCs. The CDR3 bases are TGCGCCAGCAGCAGGGCGGGGGACACTGAAGCTTTCTTT. This codes for CASSRAGDTEAFF. Together with reference TRBV5-1 and TRBJ1-1, the CDR3 gives the full variable domain: KAGVTQTPRYLIKTRGQQVTLSCSPISGHRSVSWYQQTPGQGLQFLFEYFSETQRNKGNFPGRFSGRQFSNSRSEMNVSTLELGDSALYLCASSRAGDTEAFFGQGTRLTVV.